This entry lists 10 T cell receptor beta chains sequenced from one sample in a study of OX40 agonist ivuxolimab in advanced cancers. TCRdb's table, derived via immunoSEQ multiplex PCR, lists solely in-frame clones and lacks some. The sample lists 85,000 to 100,000 clones, approximately 89% occurring once. This material consisted of CD4+ or CD8+ T cells sorted from blood, taken in a trial of the OX40 agonist ivuxolimab. These receptors were taken from an adult with an advanced solid tumor such as melanoma, head and neck, liver or kidney cancer.

This chain uses TRBV4-1 with TRBJ2-3; no definite D call. Germline V gene sequence: CDR1 MGHRA, CDR2 YSYEKL. V lost 0 bases to trimming and J lost 3 bases, with 10 bases between them. There are 15 residues in the CDR3. CDR3 sequence: CASSQEGTQTDTQYF. CDR3 DNA: TGCGCCAGCAGCCAAGAAGGCACTCAGACAGATACGCAGTATTTT.

V gene TRBV6-5 combines with J gene TRBJ1-2; 7 nucleotides line up with TRBD1. Germline values: CDR1 MNHEY, CDR2 SVGAGI. Trimming took 5 bases from V and 4 from J; bases not matched to a gene: 4. The CDR3 length is 13 residues. The CDR3: CASSQGQLYGYTF. DNA of the CDR3: TGTGCCAGCAGTCAGGGACAGCTCTATGGCTACACCTTC.

This rearrangement joins TRBV7-2 to TRBJ2-1, with D perhaps matching TRBD2 (5 bases). V shed 5 bases and J shed 4 bases, with 12 bases lying between them. Germline CDR1 is SGHTA and CDR2 is FQGNSA. The CDR3 covers 14 residues. In DNA form, the CDR3 reads TGTGCCAGCAGCGGGAGCGGCGGGTACAATGAGCAGTTCTTC. As protein: CASSGSGGYNEQFF.

The V and J genes are TRBV5-1 and TRBJ2-2; 7 bases line up with TRBD2. V lost 4 bases to trimming and J lost 0 bases; unmatched junction nucleotides: 3. The germline CDR1 and CDR2 sequences are SGHRS and YFSETQ. CDR3 length: 15 residues. CDR3 residues: CASSRGGTNTGELFF. The DNA of the CDR3 is TGCGCCAGCAGCCGCGGGGGAACGAACACCGGGGAGCTGTTTTTT.

J is TRBJ1-1 and V is TRBV5-4; no clear D. CDR3 length: 15 amino acids. V was trimmed by 4 bases and J by 0 bases, leaving 13 bases between them. The germline CDR1 and CDR2 sequences are SGHNT and YYREEE (reference sequence). CDR3 residues: CASSPFGQMNTEAFF. The CDR3 DNA is TGTGCCAGCAGCCCCTTCGGTCAGATGAACACTGAAGCTTTCTTT.

This chain uses TRBV28 with TRBJ1-5; weak D call: TRBD1 (5 bases). The CDR3 loop spans 16 amino acids. CDR1 is MDHEN and CDR2 is SYDVKM in the germline V gene. The V gene lost 2 bases and the J gene lost 0 bases, with 11 bases spanning the gap. CDR3 DNA: TGTGCCAGCAGTTTAGCCTCGGGGGATAGCAATCAGCCCCAGCATTTT. Amino acid sequence: CASSLASGDSNQPQHF.

This sequence joins TRBV6-5 and TRBJ2-5, with D hard to call. CDR3 length: 15 residues. From germline, CDR1 is MNHEY and CDR2 SVGAGI. V was shortened by 0 bases and J by 4 bases, with 12 bases between the two germline ends. The CDR3: CASSYSRSVRETQYF. CDR3 nucleotides: TGTGCCAGCAGTTACTCGAGGTCCGTAAGAGAGACCCAGTACTTC.

This rearrangement joins TRBV4-2 to TRBJ2-5; perhaps TRBD2 as D (6 bases). The length of the CDR3 is 16 residues. V shed 1 base and J shed 0 bases, with 12 bases lying between them. Germline CDR1 and CDR2: LGHNA and YNFKEQ. Written as DNA, the CDR3 is TGTGCCAGCAGCCAAGGTCTAATAGCGGACCAAGAGACCCAGTACTTC. Translation gives CASSQGLIADQETQYF.

This sequence joins TRBV5-1 and TRBJ1-2; 7 positions agree with TRBD1. Per germline, CDR1 SGHRS and CDR2 YFSETQ. The V segment lost 1 base and the J segment 4 bases; nucleotides outside the gene matches: 4. This CDR3 has 14 residues. CDR3 sequence reads: CASSLNRGGYGYTF. Written as DNA, the CDR3 is TGCGCCAGCAGCTTGAACAGGGGTGGCTATGGCTACACCTTC.

V is TRBV15 and J is TRBJ1-4; no firm D call. In germline, CDR1 is LNHNV, CDR2 YYDKDF (reference sequence). V lost 0 bases, J lost 5 bases, and 10 bases lay in between. The CDR3 has 15 residues. The CDR3: CATSREAADNEKLFF. The CDR3 region has the DNA TGTGCCACCAGCAGAGAGGCGGCAGACAATGAAAAACTGTTTTTT. The full variable domain, in which reference TRBV15 and TRBJ1-4 provide the parts outside the CDR3, is DAMVIQNPRYQVTQFGKPVTLSCSQTLNHNVMYWYQQKSSQAPKLLFHYYDKDFNNEADTPDNFQSRRPNTSFCFLDIRSPGLGDTAMYLCATSREAADNEKLFFGSGTQLSVL.